The following is a TCR beta chain sequence with its context. The record originates from a study of blood T cell repertoires in COVID-19. Study context: Sites in the United States, Italy and Spain provided acute and convalescent COVID-19 samples. The cDNA or gDNA used as material had been derived from T cells, B-cell-depleted T cells, or PBMCs.

Original data processing: Amplified reference gene primers provided the basis for estimating nucleated cell counts. Some clones are missing from TCRdb's copy, which holds only in-frame ones; the method was immunoSEQ multiplex PCR. V and J calls and clone size are given by that table; D and trimming were obtained from the DNA. The sample consists of about 260,000 clones, around four fifths of them appearing once. Sequencing was performed on peripheral blood. The receptor was isolated from a man aged 55-75 years with acute or convalescent COVID-19.

The CDR3 sequence: CASSPLAGGRVNEQFF. The DNA of the CDR3 is TGTGCCAGCAGTCCCCTGGCGGGGGGGAGGGTGAATGAGCAGTTCTTC. This sequence joins TRBV2 and TRBJ2-1, with 9 bases aligning to TRBD2. The CDR3 covers 16 residues. With V trimmed by 5 bases and J by 7 bases, 12 bases remained unmatched. Germline V gene data show CDR1 as SNHLY and CDR2 as FYNNEI.